The T cell receptor (beta chain) under discussion was sequenced for a study of T cell clonality in common variable immunodeficiency. This CDR3 region has 15 residues. CDR1 and CDR2 from the germline V gene are DFQATT and SNEGSKA (reference sequence). The trim removed 5 bases at V and 2 bases at J, leaving 11 bases unmatched. Study-wide results and limits: Shared TCRbeta clones were fewer between CVID subjects than controls. Fewer deletions and N-nucleotide insertions were reportedly seen in common variable immunodeficiency TCR beta sequences.

Control and CVID samples contributed equal amounts of genomic DNA. Sequencing was performed with immunoSEQ multiplex PCR; in TCRdb, only in-frame clones are kept and a portion is missing. The sample holds some 28,000 clones, and no clone turns up only once. This clone was observed at least ten times. Its antigen is still unknown. The sequence runs out 3 residues before the end of the CDR3; the remainder is reconstructed from the germline J gene. The receptor comes from a person aged 18-70 years in good health. The chain is built from TRBV20-1 and TRBJ1-1; 7 nucleotides agree with TRBD1. Sequencing was carried out using peripheral blood mononuclear cells. CDR3 residues: CSAPDPGTANTEAFF. CDR3 DNA, as far as it was read: TGCAGTGCTCCCGACCCTGGGACAGCTAACACTGAA.